This is a list of T cell receptor beta chains from one sample in a study of cytomegalovirus exposure and HLA in healthy donors. Here immunoSEQ multiplex PCR was the method, and the copy in TCRdb shows in-frame clones only, minus some. The sample data list 90,000 to 100,000 clones. Sequenced input: PBMCs. The receptors come from a woman in her twenties or thirties in good health and CMV-seronegative. CDR3s include the opening cysteine and the closing phenylalanine or tryptophan. Fields, in order: J gene, V gene, CDR3 protein.

>TRBJ2-1|TRBV5-6
CASSEGLAGGAEQFF
>TRBJ2-7|TRBV11-3
CASSDQIQELRYEQYF
>TRBJ1-4|TRBV30
CAWSLWDRENEKLFF
>TRBJ1-1|TRBV5-1
CASRGGQGYTEAFF
>TRBJ2-3|TRBV6-6
CASRVLAGESDTQYF
>TRBJ1-2|TRBV28
CASSLMEGYTF
>TRBJ2-1|TRBV7-3
CASSVLAGTYNEQFF
>TRBJ2-1|TRBV9
CASSFRPAGDVSYNEQFF
>TRBJ1-4|TRBV5-5
CASSRTGPEKLFF
>TRBJ2-3|TRBV7-8
CASSFRTGGFTDTQYF
>TRBJ2-1|TRBV9
CASSVQGAWDEQFF
>TRBJ2-2|TRBV19
CASSGTRDRSTGELFF
>TRBJ2-3|TRBV25-1
CASSPQANTDTQYF
>TRBJ2-7|TRBV19
CASSATGTYEQYF
>TRBJ1-1|TRBV7-9
CASSLASGSGTEAFF
>TRBJ2-5|TRBV5-1
CASSQGQPEETQYF